These T cell receptor beta chains were read from a single sample in a study of T cell responses to AZD1222 COVID-19 vaccine. Using immunoSEQ multiplex PCR, the repertoire was profiled, and TCRdb retains in-frame clones only, with some absent. The sample lists around 160,000 clones, 70% to 90% occurring once. Sequenced here: peripheral blood, sampled on day 0 of AZD1222 vaccination. Source of these receptors: an adult in good health. Both conserved end residues are part of each CDR3. D genes are given only for firm matches. Some rows have no size entry. The others give once, few or many, or a class for an expanded clone.

J | size | D | V | CDR3 | DNA
TRBJ1-1 | - | - | TRBV5-6 | CASSPGAGTEAFF | TGTGCCAGCAGCCCAGGGGCGGGCACTGAAGCTTTCTTT
TRBJ1-2 | - | - | TRBV7-2 | CASSFEQAAIYGYTF | TGTGCCAGCAGCTTCGAACAGGCGGCTATTTATGGCTACACCTTC
TRBJ1-1 | - | - | TRBV12-3/TRBV12-4 | CASSWDLNTEAFF | TGTGCCAGCAGTTGGGACTTGAACACTGAAGCTTTCTTT
TRBJ1-1 | - | - | TRBV5-1 | CASSTRQVGGPEAFF | TGCGCCAGCAGCACAAGACAGGTCGGGGGTCCTGAAGCTTTCTTT
TRBJ2-7 | once | - | TRBV5-6 | CASSWGTRGYEQYF | TGTGCCAGCAGCTGGGGGACCAGGGGCTACGAGCAGTACTTC
TRBJ2-7 | few | - | TRBV27 | CASSSYKPGLDEQYF | TGTGCCAGCAGTTCCTACAAACCGGGACTCGACGAGCAGTACTTC
TRBJ2-7 | - | TRBD2 | TRBV9 | CASSSTPGGGLREQYF | TGTGCCAGCAGCTCTACGCCGGGGGGGGGCCTGCGCGAGCAGTACTTC
TRBJ2-1 | - | - | TRBV2 | CAGSSYNEQFF | TGTGCCGGGAGCTCCTACAATGAGCAGTTCTTC
TRBJ2-3 | - | TRBD2 | TRBV11-3 | CASSPAGGRDTQYF | TGTGCCAGCAGCCCAGCGGGGGGGCGAGATACGCAGTATTTT
TRBJ1-5 | - | TRBD1 | TRBV4-3 | CASSQDHDRGQPQHF | TGCGCCAGCAGCCAAGACCATGACAGGGGTCAGCCCCAGCATTTT
TRBJ1-1 | - | - | TRBV7-2 | CASRLDPNTEAFF | TGTGCCAGCAGACTGGACCCGAACACTGAAGCTTTCTTT
TRBJ1-2 | once | - | TRBV9 | CASSVTPGGGYTF | TGTGCCAGCAGCGTAACCCCCGGTGGTGGCTACACCTTC
TRBJ1-1 | - | - | TRBV6-5 | CASSYSSAFF | TGTGCCAGCAGTTACTCTTCGGCTTTCTTT
TRBJ2-2 | - | - | TRBV4-2 | CASSQEAWLAGELFF | TGTGCCAGCAGCCAAGAGGCATGGCTAGCCGGGGAGCTGTTTTTT
TRBJ1-1 | - | - | TRBV18 | CASSPPSRPNTEAFF | TGTGCCAGCTCACCACCGAGTCGACCGAACACTGAAGCTTTCTTT
TRBJ1-1 | - | TRBD1 | TRBV6-5 | CASRDRGGSTEAFF | TGTGCCAGCCGGGACAGGGGAGGAAGCACTGAAGCTTTCTTT
TRBJ1-1 | - | - | TRBV12-5 | CASGPQGNMNTEAFF | TGTGCTAGTGGTCCGCAGGGGAACATGAACACTGAAGCTTTCTTT
TRBJ1-4 | once | TRBD1 | TRBV5-1 | CASSLAGQGVKKLFF | TGCGCCAGCAGCTTGGCCGGACAGGGGGTAAAAAAACTGTTTTTT
TRBJ2-2 | once | TRBD2 | TRBV7-2 | CASSFKLSSGGNTGELFF | TGTGCCAGCAGCTTCAAACTCTCTAGCGGGGGTAACACCGGGGAGCTGTTTTTT
TRBJ1-2 | few | - | TRBV3-1/TRBV3-2 | CASSRQGSFFSYTF | TGTGCCAGCAGCCGGCAGGGGAGTTTTTTTAGCTACACCTTC
TRBJ1-3 | - | TRBD1 | TRBV29-1 | CSVNKGQSGNTIYF | TGCAGCGTGAACAAGGGACAGTCTGGAAACACCATATATTTT
TRBJ1-1 | - | TRBD1 | TRBV12-3/TRBV12-4 | CASSRDRGPTFF | TGTGCCAGCAGCCGAGACAGGGGGCCTACTTTCTTT